The 27 T cell receptor beta chains given below trace back to one sample, sequenced in a study of OX40 agonist ivuxolimab in advanced cancers. TCRdb keeps only in-frame clones here, not all; method: immunoSEQ multiplex PCR. In the table there are 70,000 or so clones, about four fifths of which are singletons. The sequencing here drew on CD4+ or CD8+ T cells sorted from blood, taken in a trial of the OX40 agonist ivuxolimab. The source of these receptors is an adult with an advanced solid tumor such as melanoma, head and neck, liver or kidney cancer.

The chain joins TRBV2 to TRBJ1-2, with D perhaps matching TRBD1 (6 bases). The CDR3 has 14 amino acids. Germline values: CDR1 SNHLY, CDR2 FYNNEI. Trimming left V 5 bases short and J 2 bases short, with 12 bases between. CDR3 sequence reads: CASSITGINYGYTF. In DNA form, the CDR3 reads TGTGCCAGCAGTATAACAGGGATCAACTATGGCTACACCTTC.

The chain employs TRBV6-5 and TRBJ2-2; tentative D call: TRBD2 (5 bases). There are 14 residues in the CDR3. Germline V gives CDR1 MNHEY, CDR2 SVGAGI. V gave up 8 bases and J gave up 3 bases, with 13 bases separating them. DNA for the CDR3: TGTGCCAGCTTTCGCTTCGGGGACACCGGGGAGCTGTTTTTT. This translates into CASFRFGDTGELFF.

This chain connects TRBV25-1 to TRBJ1-2; 7 bases fit TRBD1. With 5 bases clipped from V and 0 bases from J, the junction kept 12 bases outside the gene matches. This CDR3 comprises 17 residues. Germline-derived CDR1 and CDR2 are MGHDK and SYGVNS. The CDR3 coding sequence is TGTGCCAGCAGTCATGAGGGGGACAGAGCAGCTAACTATGGCTACACCTTC. Its translation: CASSHEGDRAANYGYTF.

The chain carries TRBV7-7 and TRBJ2-2; 7 bases fit TRBD2. Trimming removed 0 bases from V and 0 bases from J; junction bases left unmatched: 4. CDR3 length: 17 amino acids. Germline assignment: CDR1 SSHAT and CDR2 FNYEAQ (reference sequence). CDR3 sequence: CASSLASSGTNTGELFF. For the CDR3, the DNA is TGTGCCAGCAGCTTAGCGTCAAGCGGGACGAACACCGGGGAGCTGTTTTTT.

This chain joins TRBV27 and TRBJ1-4; TRBD1 matches 9 bases. There are 15 residues in the CDR3. V lost 6 bases to trimming and J lost 5 bases; unmatched junction nucleotides: 7. The germline V gene encodes CDR1 MNHEY and CDR2 SMNVEV (reference sequence). The CDR3 reads CASRRPGQGNEKLFF. CDR3 nucleotide sequence: TGTGCCAGCAGACGACCAGGACAGGGGAATGAAAAACTGTTTTTT.

The V gene is TRBV7-6, the J gene TRBJ1-1, with D perhaps TRBD1 (5 bases). Germline V gene lookup returns CDR1 SGHVS and CDR2 FNYEAQ. The CDR3 consists of 14 residues. V was pared by 5 bases and J by 6 bases, with 16 bases between. The CDR3: CASSRSRWGSEAFF. In nucleotides, the CDR3 is TGTGCCAGCAGCCGCTCTCGGTGGGGGTCTGAAGCTTTCTTT.

The rearrangement joins TRBV6-1 to TRBJ1-3; D is possibly TRBD1 (6 bases). V lost 5 bases and J lost 0, with 11 bases in between. This CDR3 has 15 amino acids. Per the germline V gene, CDR1 is MNHNS and CDR2 is SASEGT. CDR3 DNA: TGTGCCAGCAGTTTACAGGGCCCCTCTGGAAACACCATATATTTT. Its protein is CASSLQGPSGNTIYF.

This clone was counted only a few times. The chain links TRBV7-3 to TRBJ2-7; TRBD1 is a possible D gene (5 bases). The CDR3 is 14 amino acids. The ends were cut back, 2 bases at V and 3 bases at J, with 11 bases in the middle. CDR1 and CDR2 from the germline V gene are SGHTA and FQGTGA. CDR3 in DNA: TGTGCCAGCAGCTTAGGGCAGGGCAACTACGAGCAGTACTTC. Translated, it gives CASSLGQGNYEQYF.

V is TRBV7-2 and J is TRBJ2-3; D is possibly TRBD2 (5 bases). V was cut by 5 bases and J by 3 bases, with 18 bases left in between. The CDR3 contains 16 residues. Germline V gene lookup returns CDR1 SGHTA and CDR2 FQGNSA. In DNA, the CDR3 is TGTGCCAGCAGCCCTAGAGGGTCAAAACCGACAGATACGCAGTATTTT. Translated, it gives CASSPRGSKPTDTQYF.

V gene TRBV28 combines with J gene TRBJ1-4; 8 nucleotides match TRBD1. The CDR3 has 15 amino acids. Per the germline V gene, CDR1 is MDHEN and CDR2 is SYDVKM. V trimming: 8 bases; J trimming: 10 bases; junction bases outside the gene matches: 15. The CDR3 sequence is CASGGPGGQGGKLFF. In nucleotides, the CDR3 is TGTGCCAGCGGGGGTCCAGGGGGCCAGGGAGGAAAACTGTTTTTT.

This clone occurred once. This rearrangement joins TRBV9 to TRBJ1-3; D possibly corresponds to TRBD1 (5 bases). The length of the CDR3 is 15 residues. Germline CDR1 reads SGDLS; CDR2 reads YYNGEE. Trimming stripped 3 bases from V and 4 bases from J, with 14 bases between. The CDR3 here is CASSAFQGYGNTIYF. The CDR3 DNA reads as TGTGCCAGCAGCGCGTTCCAGGGATACGGAAACACCATATATTTT.

The rearrangement uses TRBV9 and TRBJ1-3; 7 positions agree with TRBD1. The CDR3 has 15 residues. CDR1 and CDR2 from the germline V gene are SGDLS and YYNGEE. Trimming removed 0 bases from V and 2 bases from J; junction bases left unmatched: 2. The DNA for the CDR3 is TGTGCCAGCAGCGTAGGGACAGGCGCTGGAAACACCATATATTTT. Residues: CASSVGTGAGNTIYF.

J is TRBJ1-1 and V is TRBV7-9; tentative D call: TRBD1 (6 bases). The length of the CDR3 is 14 residues. The V end lost 4 bases, the J end lost 4 bases, and 13 bases lay between the germline ends. From germline, CDR1 is SEHNR and CDR2 FQNEAQ (reference sequence). The CDR3 nucleotides are TGTGCCAGCAGCTCCCGGGACATTATCACTGAAGCTTTCTTT. Protein sequence: CASSSRDIITEAFF.

J is TRBJ2-3 and V is TRBV11-2, with 11 bases that match TRBD2. The germline gives CDR1 SGHAT, CDR2 FQNNGV. The CDR3 consists of 14 residues. V trimming: 4 bases; J trimming: 13 bases; junction bases outside the gene matches: 10. The CDR3 nucleotides are TGTGCCAGCAGCTCCGGACTAGCGGGCCACCGGGAGTATTTT. Its protein product is CASSSGLAGHREYF.

The V gene is TRBV7-7, the J gene TRBJ1-2; D not certain. From germline, CDR1 is SSHAT and CDR2 FNYEAQ (reference sequence). The CDR3 contains 11 residues. V lost 4 bases, J lost 8 bases, and 8 bases lay in between. CDR3 DNA sequence: TGTGCCAGCAGCTATCCCGGGGGCTACACCTTC. This translates into CASSYPGGYTF.

Here the CDR3 reads CASSYWNTGELFF. The DNA for the CDR3 is TGTGCCAGCAGCTACTGGAACACCGGGGAGCTGTTTTTT. V is TRBV11-2 and J is TRBJ2-2; D remains unclear. The V gene's germline CDR1 is SGHAT and CDR2 FQNNGV. The CDR3 covers 13 residues. V shed 4 bases and J shed 1 base, with 4 bases lying between them.

The chain is built from TRBV6-1 and TRBJ2-7, with TRBD1 matching 7 bases. V lost 8 bases, J lost 0 bases, and 7 bases stayed unmatched. The CDR3 has 14 residues. Germline-derived CDR1 and CDR2 are MNHNS and SASEGT. In nucleotides, the CDR3 is TGTGCCAGCCAATGGGCAGGGGGCTCCTACGAGCAGTACTTC. This encodes CASQWAGGSYEQYF.

V is TRBV19 and J is TRBJ2-7; 8 bases agree with TRBD2. This CDR3 has 15 residues. V was clipped by 6 bases and J by 3 bases; unmatched bases: 10. Germline V CDR1 and CDR2: LNHDA, SQIVND (reference sequence). The CDR3 spells CASSAGGSRGYEQYF. DNA for the CDR3: TGTGCCAGTAGCGCGGGGGGAAGCAGGGGCTACGAGCAGTACTTC.

The chain combines TRBV5-4 with TRBJ2-3; tentative D call: TRBD1 (6 bases). The V end was cut by 3 bases, the J end by 1 base, with 15 bases between. CDR3 length: 16 residues. Germline CDR1 SGHNT, CDR2 YYREEE (reference sequence). The CDR3 is CASSSKTGAGTDTQYF. DNA for the CDR3: TGTGCCAGCAGCTCAAAGACAGGAGCAGGCACAGATACGCAGTATTTT.

The chain carries TRBV2 and TRBJ2-2; tentative D call: TRBD2 (6 bases). The CDR3 is made up of 15 amino acids. Trimming took 7 bases from V and 4 from J, leaving 16 bases between them. Germline V gene data show CDR1 as SNHLY and CDR2 as FYNNEI. CDR3 coding DNA: TGTGCCAGCACCCCGGGAAGGGGACTCACCGGGGAGCTGTTTTTT. As protein: CASTPGRGLTGELFF.

J is TRBJ1-2 and V is TRBV15; D unresolved. The germline V gene has CDR1 LNHNV and CDR2 YYDKDF (reference sequence). The CDR3 consists of 15 residues. The V and J ends lost 0 bases and 0 bases respectively, with 8 bases between them. CDR3 bases: TGTGCCACCAGCAGAGAAGCCAGATCTAACTATGGCTACACCTTC. The encoded protein is CATSREARSNYGYTF.

The V call is TRBV19, the J call TRBJ1-1; D unresolved. The CDR3 runs 16 residues. Trimming stripped 2 bases from V and 1 base from J, with 14 bases between. Germline-derived CDR1 and CDR2 are LNHDA and SQIVND (reference sequence). The CDR3 DNA reads as TGTGCCAGTAGTATAATCCCCGGGCGGACGAACACTGAAGCTTTCTTT. Amino acids: CASSIIPGRTNTEAFF.

CDR3 sequence: CASSYRLGEETQYF. In nucleotides, the CDR3 is TGCGCCAGCAGCTACCGATTGGGGGAAGAGACCCAGTACTTC. The chain combines TRBV5-1 with TRBJ2-5; possibly TRBD1 or TRBD2 for D (5 bases each). V shed 3 bases and J shed 3 bases, with 12 bases lying between them. This CDR3 region has 14 residues. Germline-derived CDR1 and CDR2 are SGHRS and YFSETQ.

The V gene is TRBV2, the J gene TRBJ1-4; 9 positions agree with TRBD1. Losses at the gene ends were 8 bases for V and 6 bases for J; bases not matched to a gene: 7. Germline V CDR1 and CDR2: SNHLY, FYNNEI. The CDR3 is 14 amino acids. Here the CDR3 reads CASARDRAYEKLFF. The DNA of the CDR3 is TGTGCCAGCGCCCGGGACAGGGCGTATGAAAAACTGTTTTTT.

The chain is built from TRBV7-3 and TRBJ2-3; D is possibly TRBD2 (5 bases). The CDR3 sequence is 14 residues long. V lost 5 bases, J lost 6 bases, and 15 bases lay in between. The germline gives CDR1 SGHTA, CDR2 FQGTGA. The CDR3 DNA follows: TGTGCCAGCAGCGTAGCGTCTCGATCGGATACGCAGTATTTT. Translating it yields CASSVASRSDTQYF.

The chain employs TRBV9 and TRBJ2-5; 7 nucleotides agree with TRBD2. V gave up 7 bases and J gave up 1 base; unmatched junction bases: 4. CDR3 size: 13 residues. Germline CDR1 is SGDLS and CDR2 is YYNGEE. CDR3 amino acids: CASGGGLQETQYF. The CDR3 DNA reads TGTGCCAGCGGCGGGGGTCTCCAAGAGACCCAGTACTTC.

This clone was recorded once. Additional DNA sequences in this sample encode the identical CDR3. The chain uses TRBV7-2 and TRBJ1-5; D ambiguous. Germline CDR1 SGHTA, CDR2 FQGNSA. V gave up 0 bases and J gave up 7 bases, with 4 bases separating them. The CDR3 is made up of 12 amino acids. The CDR3 sequence: CASSLAGQPQHF. CDR3 DNA: TGTGCCAGCAGCTTAGCCGGCCAGCCCCAGCATTTT.